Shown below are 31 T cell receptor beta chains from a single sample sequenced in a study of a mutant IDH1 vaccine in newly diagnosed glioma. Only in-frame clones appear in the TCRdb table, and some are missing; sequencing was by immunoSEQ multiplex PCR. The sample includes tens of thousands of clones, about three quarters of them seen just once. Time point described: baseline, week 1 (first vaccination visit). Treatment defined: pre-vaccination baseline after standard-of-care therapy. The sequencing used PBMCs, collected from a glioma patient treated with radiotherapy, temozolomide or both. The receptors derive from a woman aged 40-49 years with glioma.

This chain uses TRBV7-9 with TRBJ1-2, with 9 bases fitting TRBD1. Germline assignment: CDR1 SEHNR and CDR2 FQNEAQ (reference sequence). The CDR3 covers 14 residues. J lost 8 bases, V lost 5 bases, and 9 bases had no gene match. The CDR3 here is CASSLQGARGGYTF. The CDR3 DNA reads TGTGCCAGCAGCCTACAGGGGGCGCGAGGCGGCTACACCTTC.

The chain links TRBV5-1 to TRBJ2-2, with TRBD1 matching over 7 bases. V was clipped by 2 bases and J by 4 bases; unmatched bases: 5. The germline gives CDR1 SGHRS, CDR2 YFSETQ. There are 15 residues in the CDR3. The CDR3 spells CASSFTGDVTGELFF. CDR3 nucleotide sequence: TGCGCCAGCAGCTTCACAGGGGACGTCACCGGGGAGCTGTTTTTT. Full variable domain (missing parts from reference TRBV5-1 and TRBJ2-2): KAGVTQTPRYLIKTRGQQVTLSCSPISGHRSVSWYQQTPGQGLQFLFEYFSETQRNKGNFPGRFSGRQFSNSRSEMNVSTLELGDSALYLCASSFTGDVTGELFFGEGSRLTVL.

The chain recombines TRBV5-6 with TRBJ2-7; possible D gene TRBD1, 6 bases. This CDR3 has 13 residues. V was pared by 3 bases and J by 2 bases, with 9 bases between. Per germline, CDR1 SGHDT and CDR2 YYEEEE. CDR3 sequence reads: CASSYGQTYEQYF. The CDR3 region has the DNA TGTGCCAGCAGCTATGGACAGACCTACGAGCAGTACTTC.

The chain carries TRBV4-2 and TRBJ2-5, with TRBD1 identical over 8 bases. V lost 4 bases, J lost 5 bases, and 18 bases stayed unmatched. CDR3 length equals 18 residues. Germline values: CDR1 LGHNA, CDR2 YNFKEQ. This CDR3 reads CASSPGQGGGFSRETQYF. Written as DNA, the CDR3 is TGTGCCAGCAGCCCTGGACAGGGAGGTGGGTTCTCGCGGGAGACCCAGTACTTC.

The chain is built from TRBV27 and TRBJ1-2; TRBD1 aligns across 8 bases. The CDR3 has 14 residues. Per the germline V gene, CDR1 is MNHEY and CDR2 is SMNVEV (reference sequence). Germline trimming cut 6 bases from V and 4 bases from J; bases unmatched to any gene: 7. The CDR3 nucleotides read TGTGCCAGCAGCCTACGACAGGGGTTCTATGGCTACACCTTC. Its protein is CASSLRQGFYGYTF.

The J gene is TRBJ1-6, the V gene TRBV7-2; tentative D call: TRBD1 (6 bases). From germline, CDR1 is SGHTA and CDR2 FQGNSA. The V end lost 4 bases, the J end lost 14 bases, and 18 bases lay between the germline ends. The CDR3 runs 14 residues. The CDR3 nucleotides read TGTGCCAGCAGCTCGATACAGGGAATAGGAACCCTCCACTTT. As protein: CASSSIQGIGTLHF.

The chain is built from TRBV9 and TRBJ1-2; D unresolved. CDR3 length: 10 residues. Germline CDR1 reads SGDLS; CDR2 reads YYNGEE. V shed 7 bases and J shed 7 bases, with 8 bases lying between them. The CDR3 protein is CASDPLGYTF. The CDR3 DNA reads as TGTGCCAGCGACCCCCTTGGCTACACCTTC.

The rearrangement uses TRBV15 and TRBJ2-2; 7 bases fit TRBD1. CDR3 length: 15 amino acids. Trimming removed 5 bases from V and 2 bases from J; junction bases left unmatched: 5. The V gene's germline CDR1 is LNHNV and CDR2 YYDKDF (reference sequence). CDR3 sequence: CATSLGQRNTGELFF. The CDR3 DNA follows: TGTGCCACCAGCTTGGGACAGCGAAACACCGGGGAGCTGTTTTTT. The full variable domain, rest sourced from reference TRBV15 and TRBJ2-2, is DAMVIQNPRYQVTQFGKPVTLSCSQTLNHNVMYWYQQKSSQAPKLLFHYYDKDFNNEADTPDNFQSRRPNTSFCFLDIRSPGLGDTAMYLCATSLGQRNTGELFFGEGSRLTVL.

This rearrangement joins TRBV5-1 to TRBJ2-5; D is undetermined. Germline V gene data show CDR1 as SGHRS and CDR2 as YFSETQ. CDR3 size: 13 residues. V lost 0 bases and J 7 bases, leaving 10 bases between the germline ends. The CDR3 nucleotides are TGCGCCAGCAGCTTGGGAGGTCCAGGGACCCAGTACTTC. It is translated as CASSLGGPGTQYF.

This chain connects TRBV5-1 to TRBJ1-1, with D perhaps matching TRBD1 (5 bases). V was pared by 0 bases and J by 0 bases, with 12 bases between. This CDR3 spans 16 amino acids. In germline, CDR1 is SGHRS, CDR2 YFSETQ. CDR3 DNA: TGCGCCAGCAGCTTGGCCCTAGGACATTTGAACACTGAAGCTTTCTTT. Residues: CASSLALGHLNTEAFF.

The CDR3 loop is CASSLGGVGAETQYF. In DNA form, the CDR3 reads TGCGCCAGCAGCTTGGGCGGGGTGGGAGCAGAGACCCAGTACTTC. This rearrangement joins TRBV5-1 to TRBJ2-5, with a weak D call TRBD2 (6 bases). The CDR3 extends over 15 amino acids. V lost 0 bases, J lost 4 bases, and 13 bases lay in between. In germline, CDR1 is SGHRS, CDR2 YFSETQ.

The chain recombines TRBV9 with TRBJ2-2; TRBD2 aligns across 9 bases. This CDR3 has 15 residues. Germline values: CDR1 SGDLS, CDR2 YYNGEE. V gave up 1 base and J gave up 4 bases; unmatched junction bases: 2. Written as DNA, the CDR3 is TGTGCCAGCAGCGTACGCGGGGGGGGCACCGGGGAGCTGTTTTTT. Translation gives CASSVRGGGTGELFF.

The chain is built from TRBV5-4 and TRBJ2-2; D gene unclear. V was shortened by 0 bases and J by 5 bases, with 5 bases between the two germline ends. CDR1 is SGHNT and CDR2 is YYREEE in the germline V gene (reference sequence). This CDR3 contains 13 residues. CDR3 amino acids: CASSLARTGELFF. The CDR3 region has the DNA TGTGCCAGCAGCTTGGCAAGGACCGGGGAGCTGTTTTTT.

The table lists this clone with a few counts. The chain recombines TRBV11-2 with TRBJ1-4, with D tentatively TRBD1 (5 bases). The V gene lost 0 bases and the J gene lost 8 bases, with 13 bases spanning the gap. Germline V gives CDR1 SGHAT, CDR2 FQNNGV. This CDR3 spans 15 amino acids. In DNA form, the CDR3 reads TGTGCCAGCAGCTTAGATCGGGCAGGGTCGGAAAAACTGTTTTTT. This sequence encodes CASSLDRAGSEKLFF. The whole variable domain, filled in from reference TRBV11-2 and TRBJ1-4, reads EAGVAQSPRYKIIEKRQSVAFWCNPISGHATLYWYQQILGQGPKLLIQFQNNGVVDDSQLPKDRFSAERLKGVDSTLKIQPAKLEDSAVYLCASSLDRAGSEKLFFGSGTQLSVL.

CDR3 nucleotides: TGTGCCAGCAGCTTCCGGACTACCACAGATACGCAGTATTTT. Translating it yields CASSFRTTTDTQYF. The chain links TRBV9 to TRBJ2-3; D perhaps matches TRBD2 (6 bases). The V gene's germline CDR1 is SGDLS and CDR2 YYNGEE. The germline V and J ends were trimmed by 4 bases and 2 bases, with 11 bases remaining between them. The CDR3 extends over 14 amino acids.

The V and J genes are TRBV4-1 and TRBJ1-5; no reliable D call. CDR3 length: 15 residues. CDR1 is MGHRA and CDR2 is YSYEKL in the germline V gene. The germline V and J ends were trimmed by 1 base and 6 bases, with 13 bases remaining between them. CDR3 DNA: TGCGCCAGCAGCCAAGGGGCCGCATTCCGTCAGCCCCAGCATTTT. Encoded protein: CASSQGAAFRQPQHF.

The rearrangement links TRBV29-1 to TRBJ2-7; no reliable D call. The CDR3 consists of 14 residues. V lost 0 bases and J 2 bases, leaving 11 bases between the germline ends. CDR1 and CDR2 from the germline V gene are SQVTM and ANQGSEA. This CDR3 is CSVEDLAHPYEQYF. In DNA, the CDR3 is TGCAGCGTTGAAGATCTCGCACACCCCTACGAGCAGTACTTC.

The CDR3 protein is CASSRQGYEQYF. The CDR3, as DNA: TGTGCCAGCAGCCGACAGGGGTACGAGCAGTACTTC. This rearrangement joins TRBV7-9 to TRBJ2-7; 8 bases map to TRBD1. Germline V lookup: CDR1 SEHNR, CDR2 FQNEAQ (reference sequence). V was pared by 5 bases and J by 4 bases, with 1 base of the junction left unmatched. There are 12 residues in the CDR3. The variable domain in full, completed from reference TRBV7-9 and TRBJ2-7, reads DTGVSQNPRHKITKRGQNVTFRCDPISEHNRLYWYRQTLGQGPEFLTYFQNEAQLEKSRLLSDRFSAERPKGSFSTLEIQRTEQGDSAMYLCASSRQGYEQYFGPGTRLTVT.

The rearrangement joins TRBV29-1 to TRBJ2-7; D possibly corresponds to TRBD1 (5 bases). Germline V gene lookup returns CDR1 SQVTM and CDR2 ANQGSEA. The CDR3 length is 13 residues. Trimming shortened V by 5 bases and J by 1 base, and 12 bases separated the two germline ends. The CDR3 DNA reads TGCAGCGTTAGGTGGGGCCTGTCCTACGAGCAGTACTTC. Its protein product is CSVRWGLSYEQYF.

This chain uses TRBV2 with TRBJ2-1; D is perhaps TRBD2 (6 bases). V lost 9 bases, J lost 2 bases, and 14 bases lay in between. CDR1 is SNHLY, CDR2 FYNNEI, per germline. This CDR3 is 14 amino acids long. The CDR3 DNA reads TGTGCCAGACGAACTAGCCTCCCCTACAATGAGCAGTTCTTC. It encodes CARRTSLPYNEQFF.

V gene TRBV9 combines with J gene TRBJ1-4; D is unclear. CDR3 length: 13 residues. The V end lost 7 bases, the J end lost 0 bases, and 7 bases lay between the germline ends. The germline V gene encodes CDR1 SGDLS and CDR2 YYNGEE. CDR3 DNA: TGTGCCAGCGGGAGTGCAACTAATGAAAAACTGTTTTTT. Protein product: CASGSATNEKLFF.

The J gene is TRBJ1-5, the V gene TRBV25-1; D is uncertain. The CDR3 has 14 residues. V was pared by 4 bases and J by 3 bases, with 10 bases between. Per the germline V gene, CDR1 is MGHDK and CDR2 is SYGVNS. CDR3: CASSAAIVNQPQHF. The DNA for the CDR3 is TGTGCCAGCAGTGCCGCAATCGTCAATCAGCCCCAGCATTTT.

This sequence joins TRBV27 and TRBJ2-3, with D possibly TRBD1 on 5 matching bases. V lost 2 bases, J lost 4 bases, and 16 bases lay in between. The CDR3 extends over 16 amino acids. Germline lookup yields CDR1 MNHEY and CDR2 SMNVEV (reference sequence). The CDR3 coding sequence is TGTGCCAGCAGTTTAAGGGCGAGATGGGGCTCAGATACGCAGTATTTT. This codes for CASSLRARWGSDTQYF.

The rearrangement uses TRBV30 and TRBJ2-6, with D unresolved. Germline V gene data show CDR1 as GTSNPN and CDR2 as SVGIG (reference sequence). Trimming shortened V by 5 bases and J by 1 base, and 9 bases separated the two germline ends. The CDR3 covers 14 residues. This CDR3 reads CAWVGLSGANVLTF. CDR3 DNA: TGTGCCTGGGTCGGATTGTCTGGGGCCAACGTCCTGACTTTC.

The CDR3 here is CASSLDTNTEAFF. The CDR3 DNA reads as TGTGCCAGCAGCTTAGACACGAACACTGAAGCTTTCTTT. V is TRBV7-6 and J is TRBJ1-1; D is undetermined. Trimming removed 1 base from V and 1 base from J, with 4 bases in between. The CDR3 runs to 13 residues. Germline V lookup: CDR1 SGHVS, CDR2 FNYEAQ.

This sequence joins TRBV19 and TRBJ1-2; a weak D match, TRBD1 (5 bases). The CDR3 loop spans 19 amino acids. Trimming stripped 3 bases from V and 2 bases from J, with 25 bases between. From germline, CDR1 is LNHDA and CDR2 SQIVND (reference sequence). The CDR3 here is CASSMRWGKGNQENYGYTF. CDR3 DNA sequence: TGTGCCAGTAGTATGAGGTGGGGCAAAGGTAACCAAGAAAACTATGGCTACACCTTC.

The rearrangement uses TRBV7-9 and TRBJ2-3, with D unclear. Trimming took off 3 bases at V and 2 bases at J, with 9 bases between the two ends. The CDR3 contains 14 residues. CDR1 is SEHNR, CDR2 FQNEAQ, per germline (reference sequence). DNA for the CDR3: TGTGCCAGCAGCTTGGGCGGAATCACAGATACGCAGTATTTT. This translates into CASSLGGITDTQYF.

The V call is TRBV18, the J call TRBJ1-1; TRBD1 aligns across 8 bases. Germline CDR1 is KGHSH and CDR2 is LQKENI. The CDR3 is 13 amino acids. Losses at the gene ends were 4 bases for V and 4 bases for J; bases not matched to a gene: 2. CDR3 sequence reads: CASSQTGGTEAFF. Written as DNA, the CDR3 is TGTGCCAGCTCACAAACAGGGGGCACTGAAGCTTTCTTT.

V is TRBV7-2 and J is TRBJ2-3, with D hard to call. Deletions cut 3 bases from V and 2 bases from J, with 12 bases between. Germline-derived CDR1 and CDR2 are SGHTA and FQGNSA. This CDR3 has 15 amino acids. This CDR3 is CASSFWQRSTDTQYF. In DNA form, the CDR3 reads TGTGCCAGCAGCTTTTGGCAGCGCTCCACAGATACGCAGTATTTT. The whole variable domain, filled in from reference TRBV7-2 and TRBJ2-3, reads GAGVSQSPSNKVTEKGKDVELRCDPISGHTALYWYRQSLGQGLEFLIYFQGNSAPDKSGLPSDRFSAERTGGSVSTLTIQRTQQEDSAVYLCASSFWQRSTDTQYFGPGTRLTVL.

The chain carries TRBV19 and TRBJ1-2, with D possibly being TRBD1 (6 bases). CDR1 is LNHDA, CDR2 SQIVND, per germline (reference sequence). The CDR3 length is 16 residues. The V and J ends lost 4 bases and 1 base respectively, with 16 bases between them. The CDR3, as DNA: TGTGCCAGTAGTACCCTCGGCAGGGGACTTAACTATGGCTACACCTTC. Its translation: CASSTLGRGLNYGYTF.

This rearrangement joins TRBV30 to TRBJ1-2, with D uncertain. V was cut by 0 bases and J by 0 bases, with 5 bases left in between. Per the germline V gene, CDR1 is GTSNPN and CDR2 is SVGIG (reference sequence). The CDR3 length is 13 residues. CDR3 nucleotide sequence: TGTGCCTGGAGTGTAGAAGCTAACTATGGCTACACCTTC. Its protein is CAWSVEANYGYTF.